This T cell receptor (beta chain) was identified in a study of glioma-infiltrating T cells after dendritic cell vaccination. Germline values: CDR1 SGHRS, CDR2 YFSETQ. The V segment lost 0 bases and the J segment 5 bases; nucleotides outside the gene matches: 4. The CDR3 extends over 16 amino acids. Clones were sequenced by immunoSEQ multiplex PCR, and TCRdb holds only the in-frame ones, with some missing. The table shows tens of thousands of clones, with about nine tenths occurring only once. This chain connects TRBV5-1 to TRBJ1-4; TRBD1 agrees at 10 bases. The clonotype was recovered from a human donor with glioblastoma. This sample comprised blood, obtained before dendritic cell vaccination. The CDR3: CASSLALTGGNEKLFF. DNA of the CDR3: TGCGCCAGCAGCTTGGCCTTGACAGGGGGCAATGAAAAACTGTTTTTT. Complete variable domain (other parts from reference TRBV5-1 and TRBJ1-4): KAGVTQTPRYLIKTRGQQVTLSCSPISGHRSVSWYQQTPGQGLQFLFEYFSETQRNKGNFPGRFSGRQFSNSRSEMNVSTLELGDSALYLCASSLALTGGNEKLFFGSGTQLSVL.